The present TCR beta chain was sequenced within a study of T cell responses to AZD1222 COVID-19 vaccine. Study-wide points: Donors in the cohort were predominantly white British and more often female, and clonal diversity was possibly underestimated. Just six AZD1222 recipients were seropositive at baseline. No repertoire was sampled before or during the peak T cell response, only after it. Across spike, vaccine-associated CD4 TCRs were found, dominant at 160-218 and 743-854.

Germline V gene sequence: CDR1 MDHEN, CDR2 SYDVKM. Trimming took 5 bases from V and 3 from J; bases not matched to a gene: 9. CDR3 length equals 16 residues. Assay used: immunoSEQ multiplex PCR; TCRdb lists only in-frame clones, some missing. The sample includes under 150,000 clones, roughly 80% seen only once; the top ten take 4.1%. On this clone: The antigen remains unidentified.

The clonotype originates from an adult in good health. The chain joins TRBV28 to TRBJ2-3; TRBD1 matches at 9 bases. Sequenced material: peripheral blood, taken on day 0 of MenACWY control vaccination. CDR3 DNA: TGTGCCAGCAGTGGGACGACAGGGGGTGTTACAGATACGCAGTATTTT. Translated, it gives CASSGTTGGVTDTQYF.